The text below deals with one T cell receptor (beta chain). What it binds is not known. Each TCR beta library was made by quantitative 5'-RACE that incorporated molecular barcodes. One entry per CDR3 protein results from TCRdb running MiXCR on the 5' RACE reads. This repertoire shows 500,000 to 550,000 distinct CDR3 sequences, 10% to 15% found once; its top ten account for under 7.5%. The data are from a study of CD8 T cells in ankylosing spondylitis. Findings of the study overall: Typical of ankylosing spondylitis blood, it appeared, was a TCR beta motif of eight highly homologous variants. Reportedly, matched ankylosing spondylitis synovial fluid was significantly enriched for disease-linked clones.

The specimen was blood, either unsorted or a sorted T cell fraction (not recorded which). The TCR comes from a male donor with ankylosing spondylitis.

In DNA, the CDR3 is TGTGCCAGCAGCAACAGCGCAACTAATGAAAAACTGTTTTTT. The encoded protein is CASSNSATNEKLFF. The gene calls are TRBV12-3 or TRBV12-4 and TRBJ1-4; D is ambiguous. The CDR3 covers 14 residues. V lost 6 bases and J lost 0, with 8 bases in between.